The 20 T cell receptor beta chains presented below share a single source sample, sequenced in a study of cytomegalovirus exposure and HLA in healthy donors. Both 60 Vbeta primers and 13 Jbeta primers went into the PCR. Method: immunoSEQ multiplex PCR; TCRdb's copy keeps in-frame clones and lacks some. The table includes 95,000 or so clones, approximately 77% detected once. Source material: PBMCs. These receptors all stem from a woman aged 40 to 50 in good health and CMV-seronegative.

The chain is built from TRBV5-1 and TRBJ1-2, with 7 bases lining up with TRBD1. Trimming cost V 3 bases and J 7 bases; bases outside gene matches: 9. The CDR3 is 14 residues long. Germline loops: CDR1 SGHRS, CDR2 YFSETQ. CDR3 region: CASSSLDRVGGYTF. Here the CDR3 DNA reads TGCGCCAGCAGCTCCCTCGACAGGGTGGGTGGCTACACCTTC.

The rearrangement links TRBV15 to TRBJ2-5; D possibly corresponds to TRBD1 (5 bases). Germline loops: CDR1 LNHNV, CDR2 YYDKDF (reference sequence). Trimming shortened V by 3 bases and J by 1 base, and 15 bases separated the two germline ends. CDR3 length equals 16 residues. Here the CDR3 DNA reads TGTGCCACCAGCAGTCCTAGGGTGACAGTCCAAGAGACCCAGTACTTC. This encodes CATSSPRVTVQETQYF.

The V and J genes are TRBV11-2 and TRBJ2-5; 8 bases are shared with TRBD1. Looked up from germline, CDR1 is SGHAT and CDR2 is FQNNGV. The CDR3 totals 15 residues. V trimming: 4 bases; J trimming: 9 bases; junction bases outside the gene matches: 13. As DNA, the CDR3 is TGTGCCAGCAGCTCCGAGCAGGGGGCGGGATGGGCCCAGTACTTC. Protein product: CASSSEQGAGWAQYF.

The rearrangement joins TRBV7-3 to TRBJ1-2; 7 bases are shared with TRBD1. Looked up from germline, CDR1 is SGHTA and CDR2 is FQGTGA. Trimming took 5 bases from V and 3 from J; bases not matched to a gene: 9. This CDR3 region has 15 residues. CDR3 amino acids: CASSPLGGGDYGYTF. The CDR3, as DNA: TGTGCCAGCAGCCCCCTTGGAGGGGGCGACTATGGCTACACCTTC.

The chain links TRBV7-2 to TRBJ1-1; no clear D gene. The germline gives CDR1 SGHTA, CDR2 FQGNSA. Trimming stripped 1 base from V and 7 bases from J, with 10 bases between. The length of the CDR3 is 13 residues. In DNA form, the CDR3 reads TGTGCCAGCAGCTTAGGATCAGGTTTTGAAGCTTTCTTT. It is translated as CASSLGSGFEAFF. The entire variable domain, with the rest obtained from reference TRBV7-2 and TRBJ1-1, is as follows: GAGVSQSPSNKVTEKGKDVELRCDPISGHTALYWYRQSLGQGLEFLIYFQGNSAPDKSGLPSDRFSAERTGGSVSTLTIQRTQQEDSAVYLCASSLGSGFEAFFGQGTRLTVV.

This clone was seen a few times. The chain carries TRBV4-1 and TRBJ2-3, with 10 bases matching TRBD2. The CDR3 extends over 16 amino acids. Germline values: CDR1 MGHRA, CDR2 YSYEKL. Unmatched junction bases numbered 6, after V lost 3 bases and J lost 3 bases. The DNA of the CDR3 is TGCGCCAGCAGCCAGCTTAGCGGGGGGCCTACAGATACGCAGTATTTT. Translation gives CASSQLSGGPTDTQYF.

The chain joins TRBV4-3 to TRBJ1-3; 8 bases are a match to TRBD1. The CDR3 totals 16 residues. J lost 4 bases, V lost 3 bases, and 8 bases had no gene match. Germline CDR1 is LGHNA and CDR2 is YSLEER. CDR3 protein: CASSQDRVDRGNTIYF. CDR3 in DNA: TGCGCCAGCAGCCAGGACAGGGTCGACAGAGGAAACACCATATATTTT.

The V call is TRBV27, the J call TRBJ2-7; 7 nucleotides line up with TRBD2. Looked up from germline, CDR1 is MNHEY and CDR2 is SMNVEV (reference sequence). V was pared by 5 bases and J by 2 bases, with 9 bases of the junction left unmatched. CDR3 length: 15 amino acids. CDR3 bases: TGTGCCAGCAGTGCGACTAGCTCTGGAGCCTACGAGCAGTACTTC. Its translation: CASSATSSGAYEQYF.

The rearrangement joins TRBV7-9 to TRBJ2-6, with unresolved D. Germline loops: CDR1 SEHNR, CDR2 FQNEAQ (reference sequence). This CDR3 spans 16 amino acids. V was cut by 7 bases and J by 0 bases, with 13 bases left in between. The CDR3 region is CASTWQKRSGANVLTF. The DNA of the CDR3 is TGTGCCAGCACCTGGCAAAAACGCTCTGGGGCCAACGTCCTGACTTTC.

The rearrangement joins TRBV6-5 to TRBJ1-4; a possible D gene is TRBD1 (5 bases). The V gene lost 0 bases and the J gene lost 8 bases, with 13 bases spanning the gap. This CDR3 comprises 15 residues. Germline loops: CDR1 MNHEY, CDR2 SVGAGI. The CDR3 DNA sequence: TGTGCCAGCAGTTACTCACCAGGGCGGTACGAAAAACTGTTTTTT. This translates into CASSYSPGRYEKLFF.

The V gene is TRBV19, the J gene TRBJ2-7, with a possible D match to TRBD2 (5 bases). Germline V gene data show CDR1 as LNHDA and CDR2 as SQIVND (reference sequence). This CDR3 is built from 15 residues. Trimming pared 0 bases from V and 2 bases from J, leaving 11 bases between. The CDR3 region is CASSIDVGLTYEQYF. DNA for the CDR3: TGTGCCAGTAGTATAGACGTAGGACTCACCTACGAGCAGTACTTC.

This clone was seen more than once but under ten times. V and J are TRBV2 and TRBJ2-1; D ambiguous. V lost 6 bases to trimming and J lost 9 bases, with 12 bases between them. Germline values: CDR1 SNHLY, CDR2 FYNNEI. The CDR3 runs to 12 residues. The CDR3 loop is CASRSIVVEQFF. In nucleotides, the CDR3 is TGTGCCAGCAGGAGCATAGTCGTTGAGCAGTTCTTC.

In nucleotides, the CDR3 is TGCACCAGCAGCCAGGGACTGCGGGGAGAGACCCAGTACTTC. Translating it yields CTSSQGLRGETQYF. The chain combines TRBV1 with TRBJ2-5; the DNA was not compared with TRBD2, the D call given in the table. TRBV1 is a pseudogene segment. This CDR3 comprises 14 residues.

This chain connects TRBV30 to TRBJ2-7, with 12 bases fitting TRBD2. The CDR3 is made up of 18 amino acids. Germline-derived CDR1 and CDR2 are GTSNPN and SVGIG (reference sequence). The V gene end was trimmed by 1 base and the J gene end by 6 bases; junction bases not matched to a gene: 16. The CDR3 sequence: CAWSAPGSSGGALSEQYF. The CDR3 DNA reads as TGTGCCTGGAGTGCCCCGGGTTCTAGCGGGGGGGCTTTATCCGAGCAGTACTTC.

This chain joins TRBV4-2 and TRBJ2-7; D remains unclear. Germline CDR1 and CDR2: LGHNA and YNFKEQ. Trimming cost V 0 bases and J 0 bases, with 6 bases left between them. The CDR3 runs to 14 residues. CDR3 protein: CASSQERSSYEQYF. The DNA of the CDR3 is TGTGCCAGCAGCCAAGAGCGGAGCTCCTACGAGCAGTACTTC.

The CDR3 DNA reads as TGTGCCAGCAGTGAGGTTGGGAGGTCGAATGAAAAACTGTTTTTT. Its protein product is CASSEVGRSNEKLFF. The chain joins TRBV6-1 to TRBJ1-4; no definite D call. CDR1 and CDR2 (germline): MNHNS, SASEGT. The CDR3 is 15 residues long. Trimming removed 3 bases at V and 5 bases at J, with 13 bases between.

The genes are TRBV15 and TRBJ2-6; TRBD1 is a possible D gene (5 bases). The V end was cut by 5 bases, the J end by 1 base, with 9 bases between. The CDR3 contains 15 residues. Germline CDR1 reads LNHNV; CDR2 reads YYDKDF (reference sequence). The CDR3 sequence is CATSGRGSGANVLTF. The CDR3 nucleotides read TGTGCCACCAGCGGAAGGGGTTCTGGGGCCAACGTCCTGACTTTC.

This chain joins TRBV29-1 and TRBJ1-1, with D perhaps matching TRBD1 (5 bases). In germline, CDR1 is SQVTM, CDR2 ANQGSEA. The CDR3 totals 13 residues. The ends were cut back, 3 bases at V and 2 bases at J, with 10 bases in the middle. DNA for the CDR3: TGCAGCGTTGAGGACAATTCAAACACTGAAGCTTTCTTT. This encodes CSVEDNSNTEAFF.

This clone was counted between two and nine times. The rearrangement uses TRBV12-5 and TRBJ1-5; 9 bases map to TRBD1. Germline V CDR1 and CDR2: LGHNT, FRNRAP. Unmatched junction bases numbered 14, after V lost 5 bases and J lost 6 bases. The CDR3 has 17 residues. CDR3 loop: CASGPNTGGGGGQPQHF. Here the CDR3 DNA reads TGTGCTAGTGGTCCGAACACAGGGGGCGGGGGCGGTCAGCCCCAGCATTTT.

The V gene is TRBV7-8, the J gene TRBJ1-4; TRBD1 agrees at 7 bases. The CDR3 length is 18 residues. Germline lookup yields CDR1 SGHVS and CDR2 FQNEAQ. J lost 8 bases, V lost 3 bases, and 18 bases had no gene match. The CDR3 DNA reads as TGTGCCAGCAGCTTTTCTCAAGGGCCAAGGGGGCCGGGGGAAAAACTGTTTTTT. Translating it yields CASSFSQGPRGPGEKLFF.